These 32 T cell receptor beta chains were all obtained from the same sample, sequenced in a study of cytomegalovirus exposure and HLA in healthy donors. PCR was performed using 60 Vbeta and 13 Jbeta primers. Sequenced by immunoSEQ multiplex PCR; TCRdb stores in-frame clones only, minus some. The repertoire includes around 130,000 clones, 74% of them detected once, and 6.6% sits in the top ten. The sample taken for sequencing was PBMCs. The receptors were gathered from a man aged 35 to 55 in good health and CMV-seropositive.

V is TRBV19 and J is TRBJ2-5; 7 bases are a match to TRBD1. The CDR3 loop spans 14 amino acids. Germline loops: CDR1 LNHDA, CDR2 SQIVND (reference sequence). V dropped 7 bases and J dropped 2; count of bases not matched to a gene: 7. This CDR3 is CASKRQGGQETQYF. Written as DNA, the CDR3 is TGTGCCAGTAAGAGACAGGGTGGTCAAGAGACCCAGTACTTC.

The chain joins TRBV28 to TRBJ2-7; perhaps TRBD2 as D (5 bases). V was pared by 2 bases and J by 0 bases, with 8 bases between. Germline CDR1 reads MDHEN; CDR2 reads SYDVKM. CDR3 length: 14 residues. The CDR3 DNA reads as TGTGCCAGCAGTTTAGCTAGCCTCTCCTACGAGCAGTACTTC. It is translated as CASSLASLSYEQYF.

Notes on this clone: The sample holds other DNA sequences that translate to the same CDR3. V and J are TRBV7-2 and TRBJ2-2; 9 bases align to TRBD1. The germline gives CDR1 SGHTA, CDR2 FQGNSA. Trimming took 1 base from V and 5 from J; bases not matched to a gene: 2. The CDR3 totals 15 residues. In nucleotides, the CDR3 is TGTGCCAGCAGCTTAGAGGGACAGGGTACCGGGGAGCTGTTTTTT. Amino acids: CASSLEGQGTGELFF.

The gene calls are TRBV2 and TRBJ1-4; unclear D gene. This CDR3 has 11 amino acids. V lost 8 bases and J 2 bases, leaving 3 bases between the germline ends. Germline V gene lookup returns CDR1 SNHLY and CDR2 FYNNEI. The CDR3 here is CASGTNEKLFF. The CDR3 nucleotides are TGTGCCAGCGGCACTAATGAAAAACTGTTTTTT.

This sequence joins TRBV18 and TRBJ1-2, with D uncertain. V was shortened by 3 bases and J by 4 bases, with 12 bases between the two germline ends. This CDR3 spans 14 amino acids. CDR1 and CDR2 from the germline V gene are KGHSH and LQKENI. The CDR3 bases are TGTGCCAGCTCACCGAGGGAAACTTCCTATGGCTACACCTTC. This translates into CASSPRETSYGYTF.

The CDR3 sequence is CASSRVGQTKFDGYTF. The CDR3, as DNA: TGCGCCAGCAGCCGAGTGGGACAGACAAAGTTCGATGGCTACACCTTC. This chain uses TRBV4-1 with TRBJ1-2; 7 bases match TRBD1. Germline V gene lookup returns CDR1 MGHRA and CDR2 YSYEKL. The length of the CDR3 is 16 residues. The V gene end was trimmed by 4 bases and the J gene end by 6 bases; junction bases not matched to a gene: 14.

This rearrangement joins TRBV19 to TRBJ1-5; 7 bases fit TRBD1. The CDR3 is 15 residues long. J lost 5 bases, V lost 3 bases, and 7 bases had no gene match. Germline V gene lookup returns CDR1 LNHDA and CDR2 SQIVND (reference sequence). The CDR3 bases are TGTGCCAGTAGTATCGTACAGGGGTGGGATCAGCCCCAGCATTTT. It specifies CASSIVQGWDQPQHF.

The chain links TRBV6-6 to TRBJ1-1; D is undetermined. V was cut by 0 bases and J by 7 bases, with 6 bases left in between. This CDR3 has 12 amino acids. Germline lookup yields CDR1 MNHNY and CDR2 SVGAGI (reference sequence). CDR3 nucleotides: TGTGCCAGCAGTTACTCGGGCCTTGAAGCTTTCTTT. Its translation is CASSYSGLEAFF.

This chain links TRBV28 with TRBJ2-7; D might be TRBD2 (6 bases). The germline CDR1 and CDR2 sequences are MDHEN and SYDVKM. The V end lost 5 bases, the J end lost 2 bases, and 22 bases lay between the germline ends. This CDR3 spans 17 amino acids. The CDR3 spells CASSPRRGRSIPYEQYF. In nucleotides, the CDR3 is TGTGCCAGCAGTCCCCGGCGGGGCAGGTCCATACCCTACGAGCAGTACTTC.

Only a few counts were recorded for this clone. The CDR3 protein is CASSQSSGGAYEQYF. The CDR3 DNA follows: TGTGCCAGCAGCCAGTCTAGCGGGGGGGCCTACGAGCAGTACTTC. This chain connects TRBV7-2 to TRBJ2-7, with 12 nucleotides matching TRBD2. Germline loops: CDR1 SGHTA, CDR2 FQGNSA. This CDR3 has 15 amino acids. V dropped 5 bases and J dropped 2; count of bases not matched to a gene: 4.

The V and J genes are TRBV18 and TRBJ1-1; 8 nucleotides agree with TRBD1. The CDR3 sequence is 13 residues long. In germline, CDR1 is KGHSH, CDR2 LQKENI. The J segment lost 4 bases and the V segment lost 5 bases, leaving 3 bases of the junction unmatched. CDR3 DNA: TGTGCCAGCTCATGGGACAGGAGCACTGAAGCTTTCTTT. Translation: CASSWDRSTEAFF.

This clone was seen a single time. This sequence joins TRBV5-1 and TRBJ2-2, with D unclear. V lost 1 base and J lost 0, with 7 bases in between. Germline CDR1 SGHRS, CDR2 YFSETQ. The CDR3 covers 15 residues. The CDR3 nucleotides are TGCGCCAGCAGCTTGCAGAACGCGAACACCGGGGAGCTGTTTTTT. It is translated as CASSLQNANTGELFF.

This rearrangement joins TRBV6-5 to TRBJ2-1, with a tentative D call TRBD2 (6 bases). Germline assignment: CDR1 MNHEY and CDR2 SVGAGI. CDR3 length equals 15 residues. V shed 6 bases and J shed 4 bases, with 16 bases lying between them. For the CDR3, the DNA is TGTGCCAGCAGGACCTTGGAGGGAGGATACAATGAGCAGTTCTTC. Translation gives CASRTLEGGYNEQFF.

CDR3 in amino acids: CASSDPTQPQHF. The CDR3 DNA follows: TGTGCCAGCAGTGATCCTACCCAGCCCCAGCATTTT. J is TRBJ1-5 and V is TRBV6-1; D remains unclear. Trimming cost V 3 bases and J 7 bases, with 7 bases left between them. The CDR3 extends over 12 amino acids. The germline V gene has CDR1 MNHNS and CDR2 SASEGT.

This clone was observed a handful of times. The genes are TRBV6-1 and TRBJ1-5; 9 bases agree with TRBD1. Losses at the gene ends were 5 bases for V and 6 bases for J; bases not matched to a gene: 2. CDR1 is MNHNS, CDR2 SASEGT, per germline. CDR3 length equals 13 residues. The CDR3 DNA reads as TGTGCCAGCAGTTCACAGGGGGCTCAGCCCCAGCATTTT. Translating gives CASSSQGAQPQHF.

V and J are TRBV25-1 and TRBJ2-6; a possible D gene is TRBD2 (5 bases). The CDR3 spans 17 residues. The germline V gene has CDR1 MGHDK and CDR2 SYGVNS. The V end lost 1 base, the J end lost 0 bases, and 10 bases lay between the germline ends. DNA for the CDR3: TGTGCCAGCAGTGAATCGGCGGGTGTCTCTGGGGCCAACGTCCTGACTTTC. Translation gives CASSESAGVSGANVLTF.

The rearrangement joins TRBV27 to TRBJ1-4; D is unclear. The germline V gene encodes CDR1 MNHEY and CDR2 SMNVEV (reference sequence). Trimming shortened V by 8 bases and J by 8 bases, and 18 bases separated the two germline ends. This CDR3 is 14 amino acids long. CDR3 sequence reads: CASRRSGLNEKLFF. The CDR3 DNA reads as TGTGCCAGCCGCAGGTCGGGGTTAAACGAAAAACTGTTTTTT.

The chain carries TRBV6-5 and TRBJ2-2; D is possibly TRBD1 (5 bases). CDR1 is MNHEY and CDR2 is SVGAGI in the germline V gene. The V end lost 1 base, the J end lost 7 bases, and 7 bases lay between the germline ends. The CDR3 is 13 amino acids. CDR3 bases: TGTGCCAGCAGTTACTGGACAATCGGGGAGCTGTTTTTT. Translating gives CASSYWTIGELFF.

The chain joins TRBV4-1 to TRBJ2-3; 16 bases line up with TRBD2. Germline V gene lookup returns CDR1 MGHRA and CDR2 YSYEKL. The CDR3 has 18 residues. The V segment lost 3 bases and the J segment 4 bases; nucleotides outside the gene matches: 7. The CDR3 loop is CASSHSGTSGRAADTQYF. The CDR3 bases are TGCGCCAGCAGCCACTCCGGGACTAGCGGGAGGGCCGCAGATACGCAGTATTTT.

The chain links TRBV7-9 to TRBJ1-5; no clear D. Trimming took off 1 base at V and 6 bases at J, with 10 bases between the two ends. CDR3 length: 14 amino acids. Germline CDR1 reads SEHNR; CDR2 reads FQNEAQ (reference sequence). The CDR3, as DNA: TGTGCCAGCAGCTTAGGAGGGTTTGGTCAGCCCCAGCATTTT. Its protein product is CASSLGGFGQPQHF.

V is TRBV28 and J is TRBJ1-2; weak D call: TRBD1 (5 bases). The CDR3 is 16 residues long. Per germline, CDR1 MDHEN and CDR2 SYDVKM. With 5 bases removed from V and 8 bases from J, the gap between germline ends came to 24 bases. CDR3 coding DNA: TGTGCCAGCAGTGCCGCCGGCACAGGAATTGAAGGGGGCTACACCTTC. Residues: CASSAAGTGIEGGYTF.

As regards this clone: Other DNA sequences within the sample encode an identical CDR3. The chain recombines TRBV19 with TRBJ1-5; TRBD1 aligns across 7 bases. Germline CDR1 is LNHDA and CDR2 is SQIVND (reference sequence). The V gene end was trimmed by 2 bases and the J gene end by 4 bases; junction bases not matched to a gene: 2. The CDR3 has 14 residues. The CDR3 DNA is TGTGCCAGTAGTATAAGGGACAGTAATCAGCCCCAGCATTTT. It encodes CASSIRDSNQPQHF.

This clone was detected only once. The rearrangement links TRBV4-2 to TRBJ2-6; D is unresolved. Germline CDR1 is LGHNA and CDR2 is YNFKEQ. CDR3 length: 15 residues. Trimming took 0 bases from V and 0 from J, leaving 3 bases between them. CDR3 sequence: CASSQDNSGANVLTF. DNA for the CDR3: TGTGCCAGCAGCCAAGACAACTCTGGGGCCAACGTCCTGACTTTC.

The chain employs TRBV28 and TRBJ1-3, with a possible D match to TRBD1 (6 bases). CDR3 length: 16 residues. The V and J ends lost 3 bases and 0 bases respectively, with 12 bases between them. Germline V gene lookup returns CDR1 MDHEN and CDR2 SYDVKM. DNA for the CDR3: TGTGCCAGCAGTTTTAGACAGGCTTTCTCTGGAAACACCATATATTTT. As protein: CASSFRQAFSGNTIYF.

The V call is TRBV30, the J call TRBJ2-2; 9 positions match TRBD2. Trimming at V came to 2 bases and at J to 1 base, leaving 5 bases not matched to a gene. The CDR3 consists of 16 residues. From germline, CDR1 is GTSNPN and CDR2 SVGIG (reference sequence). In DNA form, the CDR3 reads TGTGCCTGGAGTCGCCTAGCGGGGTTGAACACCGGGGAGCTGTTTTTT. This encodes CAWSRLAGLNTGELFF.

V usage is TRBV28 and J usage is TRBJ1-4, with TRBD1 identical over 7 bases. The CDR3 runs 16 residues. Trimming took 1 base from V and 7 from J; bases not matched to a gene: 9. The germline V gene encodes CDR1 MDHEN and CDR2 SYDVKM. CDR3: CASSLSLNAGGEKLFF. The CDR3 nucleotides read TGTGCCAGCAGTTTATCATTGAATGCAGGGGGTGAAAAACTGTTTTTT.

The V call is TRBV19, the J call TRBJ1-5; D remains unclear. Trimming cost V 5 bases and J 3 bases, with 8 bases left between them. This CDR3 region has 13 residues. Germline-derived CDR1 and CDR2 are LNHDA and SQIVND (reference sequence). The CDR3 bases are TGTGCCAGTAGTCCCGCGGCCAATCAGCCCCAGCATTTT. It specifies CASSPAANQPQHF.

CDR3 bases: TGTGCCTGGATACCGGGACAGAGCACAGATACGCAGTATTTT. Translating gives CAWIPGQSTDTQYF. This sequence joins TRBV30 and TRBJ2-3, with TRBD1 identical over 7 bases. CDR3 length: 14 amino acids. Losses at the gene ends were 4 bases for V and 0 bases for J; bases not matched to a gene: 4. Germline CDR1 is GTSNPN and CDR2 is SVGIG (reference sequence).

The chain couples TRBV27 to TRBJ2-2; unclear D gene. Germline V lookup: CDR1 MNHEY, CDR2 SMNVEV (reference sequence). Trimming shortened V by 3 bases and J by 4 bases, and 12 bases separated the two germline ends. This CDR3 region has 15 residues. CDR3 loop: CASSFRETPTGELFF. The CDR3 coding sequence is TGTGCCAGCAGTTTTAGAGAGACACCCACCGGGGAGCTGTTTTTT.

The chain has TRBV11-2 and TRBJ2-5, with 9 bases identical to TRBD2. Germline loops: CDR1 SGHAT, CDR2 FQNNGV. V shed 1 base, J shed 5 bases, and the junction held 8 bases outside the gene matches. The CDR3 sequence is 16 residues long. CDR3 DNA sequence: TGTGCCAGCAGCTTAGGGGTAGCGGGGGCCAGGGAGACCCAGTACTTC. Its translation: CASSLGVAGARETQYF.

This clone was seen a handful of times. J is TRBJ2-7 and V is TRBV23-1, with 10 bases that match TRBD1. TRBV23-1 is placed among ORFs of uncertain function. After removal of 3 bases from V and 4 bases from J, the junction contained 9 bases not matched to a gene. The CDR3 extends over 16 amino acids. DNA of the CDR3: TGCGCCAGCAGTCATACCGGGACAGGGGCTTTATACGAGCAGTACTTC. It encodes CASSHTGTGALYEQYF.

In this sample, this clone turned up once. The genes are TRBV25-1 and TRBJ1-5; 9 bases line up with TRBD1. The germline V gene has CDR1 MGHDK and CDR2 SYGVNS. CDR3 length: 15 residues. After removal of 2 bases from V and 6 bases from J, the junction contained 5 bases not matched to a gene. This chain's CDR3 is CASSEIRQGVQPQHF. The CDR3 DNA reads as TGTGCCAGCAGTGAAATAAGACAGGGGGTTCAGCCCCAGCATTTT.